Presented here are 18 T cell receptor beta chains from one specimen sequenced in a study of blood T cell repertoires in COVID-19. Assay: immunoSEQ multiplex PCR; the TCRdb copy retains only in-frame clones and omits some. This sample has around 160,000 clones, with 85% found just once. Material for sequencing was peripheral blood. The source is a middle-aged woman with active or convalescent COVID-19.

This chain uses TRBV19 with TRBJ1-2; possibly TRBD1 for D (5 bases). The V end lost 4 bases, the J end lost 4 bases, and 19 bases lay between the germline ends. Germline V gene sequence: CDR1 LNHDA, CDR2 SQIVND (reference sequence). The length of the CDR3 is 16 residues. CDR3 loop: CASSNFKAGKGYGYTF. Written as DNA, the CDR3 is TGTGCCAGTAGTAATTTCAAGGCAGGGAAGGGCTATGGCTACACCTTC.

The chain joins TRBV29-1 to TRBJ1-2; D is perhaps TRBD1 (5 bases). CDR1 is SQVTM and CDR2 is ANQGSEA in the germline V gene. The CDR3 covers 12 residues. V gave up 2 bases and J gave up 7 bases, with 11 bases separating them. CDR3 amino acids: CSVEYRSAGYTF. The CDR3 DNA follows: TGCAGCGTTGAATACAGGAGTGCTGGCTACACCTTC.

J is TRBJ1-1 and V is TRBV5-6; D uncertain. Germline loops: CDR1 SGHDT, CDR2 YYEEEE. Trimming took off 0 bases at V and 7 bases at J, with 7 bases between the two ends. The CDR3 contains 12 residues. The CDR3 nucleotides are TGTGCCAGCAGCTTGGGAGGGCTTGAAGCTTTCTTT. Amino acids: CASSLGGLEAFF. The full variable domain, its missing parts supplied by reference TRBV5-6 and TRBJ1-1, is DAGVTQSPTHLIKTRGQQVTLRCSPKSGHDTVSWYQQALGQGPQFIFQYYEEEERQRGNFPDRFSGHQFPNYSSELNVNALLLGDSALYLCASSLGGLEAFFGQGTRLTVV.

The chain has TRBV29-1 and TRBJ1-1; the D gene is possibly TRBD1 (6 bases). Trimming left V 4 bases short and J 4 bases short, with 13 bases between. The CDR3 sequence is 13 residues long. Germline assignment: CDR1 SQVTM and CDR2 ANQGSEA. CDR3 loop: CSVGPQGGTEAFF. The CDR3 nucleotides read TGCAGCGTTGGGCCGCAAGGGGGCACTGAAGCTTTCTTT.

The rearrangement uses TRBV28 and TRBJ1-1, with D unresolved. This CDR3 comprises 15 residues. Germline V gene lookup returns CDR1 MDHEN and CDR2 SYDVKM. Trimming removed 7 bases at V and 1 base at J, with 16 bases between. The CDR3 loop is CASKEEEGRNTEAFF. CDR3 bases: TGTGCCAGCAAAGAAGAGGAAGGGAGGAACACTGAAGCTTTCTTT.

V is TRBV18 and J is TRBJ1-2; TRBD1 matches 10 bases. CDR1 is KGHSH, CDR2 LQKENI, per germline. This CDR3 is 15 amino acids long. V was pared by 3 bases and J by 12 bases, with 13 bases of the junction left unmatched. The CDR3: CASSPNPGQGSGNTF. In DNA, the CDR3 is TGTGCCAGCTCACCCAACCCGGGACAGGGGTCGGGAAACACCTTC.

The chain is built from TRBV4-3 and TRBJ2-2, with TRBD1 matching over 9 bases. Trimming at V came to 5 bases and at J to 6 bases, leaving 7 bases not matched to a gene. Germline V CDR1 and CDR2: LGHNA, YSLEER. There are 15 residues in the CDR3. The CDR3 reads CASSGTGNLAGELFF. The DNA for the CDR3 is TGCGCCAGCAGCGGGACAGGGAATTTGGCCGGGGAGCTGTTTTTT.

V gene TRBV7-9 combines with J gene TRBJ2-7, with TRBD1 identical over 10 bases. This CDR3 is built from 14 residues. V lost 6 bases to trimming and J lost 2 bases; unmatched junction nucleotides: 4. CDR1 and CDR2 (germline): SEHNR, FQNEAQ (reference sequence). The CDR3 spells CASRQGQGAYEQYF. The CDR3 nucleotides are TGTGCCAGCAGGCAAGGACAGGGGGCCTACGAGCAGTACTTC.

This clone has a single count. The chain employs TRBV19 and TRBJ2-4; 11 nucleotides line up with TRBD1. J was trimmed by 10 bases and V by 3 bases; bases with no gene match: 2. The germline V gene encodes CDR1 LNHDA and CDR2 SQIVND (reference sequence). The CDR3 length is 13 residues. The DNA for the CDR3 is TGTGCCAGTAGTATGGGGACAGGGGGGATTCAGTACTTC. Protein sequence: CASSMGTGGIQYF.

This chain uses TRBV7-2 with TRBJ2-7; 7 bases are a match to TRBD1. The CDR3 sequence is 14 residues long. Germline assignment: CDR1 SGHTA and CDR2 FQGNSA. The J segment lost 2 bases and the V segment lost 1 base, leaving 2 bases of the junction unmatched. The CDR3 DNA follows: TGTGCCAGCAGCTTAGAGAGGGGGCCCTACGAGCAGTACTTC. This codes for CASSLERGPYEQYF.

The chain combines TRBV7-9 with TRBJ2-1; TRBD2 matches at 8 bases. CDR3 size: 16 residues. The germline gives CDR1 SEHNR, CDR2 FQNEAQ (reference sequence). J lost 0 bases, V lost 2 bases, and 3 bases had no gene match. The CDR3 sequence: CASSLRLAGSYNEQFF. In nucleotides, the CDR3 is TGTGCCAGCAGCTTAAGGCTAGCGGGCTCCTACAATGAGCAGTTCTTC.

This clone was picked up one time. V is TRBV5-4 and J is TRBJ2-1; tentatively, D is TRBD2 (6 bases). The ends were cut back, 0 bases at V and 8 bases at J, with 18 bases in the middle. CDR1 and CDR2 (germline): SGHNT, YYREEE (reference sequence). The CDR3 is 16 residues long. CDR3 amino acids: CASSLGAGLASYEQFF. The CDR3 nucleotides read TGTGCCAGCAGCTTGGGGGCGGGACTGGCCTCCTATGAGCAGTTCTTC.

This rearrangement joins TRBV28 to TRBJ1-2; possible D gene TRBD1, 5 bases. The ends were cut back, 3 bases at V and 6 bases at J, with 11 bases in the middle. The CDR3 loop spans 13 amino acids. Germline lookup yields CDR1 MDHEN and CDR2 SYDVKM. The CDR3 DNA reads as TGTGCCAGCAGTTTGCAGGGCGTACATGGCTACACCTTC. Its translation is CASSLQGVHGYTF.

The genes are TRBV7-9 and TRBJ1-1; D may be TRBD1 (5 bases). V shed 7 bases and J shed 4 bases, with 25 bases lying between them. Germline CDR1 reads SEHNR; CDR2 reads FQNEAQ (reference sequence). This CDR3 is built from 17 residues. As DNA, the CDR3 is TGTGCCAGCACCCCCAGTAAAAACGGGGGACGAGTCACTGAAGCTTTCTTT. This encodes CASTPSKNGGRVTEAFF.

V gene TRBV28 combines with J gene TRBJ1-1; a possible D gene is TRBD1 (6 bases). The CDR3 totals 11 residues. Germline CDR1 reads MDHEN; CDR2 reads SYDVKM. V was pared by 6 bases and J by 11 bases, with 13 bases between. The CDR3 DNA reads as TGTGCCAGCAGGGCAGGGGAGAGGGCTTTCTTT. Translation: CASRAGERAFF. The variable domain in full, with the rest retrieved from reference TRBV28 and TRBJ1-1, is DVKVTQSSRYLVKRTGEKVFLECVQDMDHENMFWYRQDPGLGLRLIYFSYDVKMKEKGDIPEGYSVSREKKERFSLILESASTNQTSMYLCASRAGERAFFGQGTRLTVV.

In the case of this clone: An end of the junction differs from the germline gene, which may be a read error. This chain links TRBV2 with TRBJ1-5; the D gene is possibly TRBD1 (6 bases). Germline loops: CDR1 SNHLY, CDR2 FYNNEI. The length of the CDR3 is 13 residues. CDR3 nucleotide sequence: TGTGCCAGCAGCGAAGGGGGAGGCCAGCCCCAGCATTTT. Its translation: CASSEGGGQPQHF. The full variable domain, in which reference TRBV2 and TRBJ1-5 provide the parts outside the CDR3, is EPEVTQTPSHQVTQMGQEVILRCVPISNHLYFYWYRQILGQKVEFLVSFYNNEISEKSEIFDDQFSVERPDGSNFTLKIRSTKLEDSAMYFCASSEGGGQPQHFGDGTRLSIL.

The chain joins TRBV10-3 to TRBJ2-7, with D possibly being TRBD1 (6 bases). This CDR3 spans 14 amino acids. V lost 10 bases and J 3 bases, leaving 19 bases between the germline ends. Germline V lookup: CDR1 ENHRY, CDR2 SYGVKD. The CDR3 DNA is TGTGCCACGGCTAAGCAGGGGCGAGACTACGAGCAGTACTTC. Amino acid sequence: CATAKQGRDYEQYF.

The V gene is TRBV5-6, the J gene TRBJ1-1; possible D gene TRBD1, 6 bases. The CDR3 is 14 amino acids. Germline V CDR1 and CDR2: SGHDT, YYEEEE. V was shortened by 4 bases and J by 10 bases, with 20 bases between the two germline ends. The CDR3 loop is CASSQRGGLWGAFF. CDR3 nucleotide sequence: TGTGCCAGCAGCCAGAGGGGGGGCCTCTGGGGAGCTTTCTTT.